This TCR beta chain was captured by sequencing in a study of identical twins. Between the trimmed V and J ends, which lost 2 bases and 6 bases, there was a span of 8 bases. The germline CDR1 and CDR2 sequences are LGHNA and YNFKEQ. The CDR3 spans 12 residues. This clonotype showed up just a few times. TCRdb redid the calling of the 5' RACE reads with MiXCR, one entry per CDR3 protein. Of roughly 230,000 distinct CDR3 sequences in the sample, approximately 8.6% were seen once. The sample was also reused in another study, on yellow fever vaccine responses in identical twins.

This rearrangement joins TRBV4-2 to TRBJ2-7; a possible D gene is TRBD2 (5 bases). The TCR was taken from a woman aged 18-29 years in good health. The sequenced material came from CD8+ T cells sorted from blood. This CDR3 reads CASSQPGGEQYF. Written as DNA, the CDR3 is TGTGCCAGCAGCCAACCCGGAGGCGAGCAGTACTTC.